The entry below gives a single T cell receptor beta chain sequence along with its context. In the original processing: Reference gene primer amplification yielded estimated nucleated cell counts. Sequencing was performed with immunoSEQ multiplex PCR; in TCRdb, only in-frame clones are kept and a portion is missing. V, J and clone size were drawn from that table, and D and trimming were deduced from the DNA. This sample yields around 270,000 clones, of which about 89% are seen a single time; around 0.8% belongs to the top ten. This entry is derived from a study of blood T cell repertoires in COVID-19. The overall study: From the United States, Italy and Spain came samples of acute and convalescent COVID-19. PBMCs, B-cell-depleted T cells, or T cells provided the cDNA or gDNA that made up the material.

The ends were cut back, 1 base at V and 0 bases at J, with 7 bases in the middle. The germline gives CDR1 SGHDT, CDR2 YYEEEE. The CDR3 extends over 14 amino acids. Source material: peripheral blood. V usage is TRBV5-6 and J usage is TRBJ1-2; no clear D gene. This TCR was recovered from a man aged 25 to 45 with acute or convalescent COVID-19. The CDR3 DNA sequence: TGTGCCAGCAGCTTGTTTCAGACTAACTATGGCTACACCTTC. This gives the protein CASSLFQTNYGYTF.